This T cell receptor (beta chain) was sequenced during a study of shared clonotypes between healthy human individuals. V was trimmed by 4 bases and J by 8 bases, leaving 11 bases between them. The CDR3 loop spans 12 amino acids. Germline values: CDR1 SEHNR, CDR2 FQNEAQ (reference sequence). The assay was immunoSEQ multiplex PCR, and TCRdb's table has in-frame clones only and misses some. Of 2 million to 2.5 million clones in the sample, just under 95% were seen once. Turning to this clone: The antigen is undetermined.

Overall study results and limits: Shared clonotypes across all four donors exceeded non-shared ones in generation probability.

This TCR came from a man younger than 30 in good health. Some clones in this sample may be carry-over from other donors' samples. The chain couples TRBV7-9 to TRBJ1-2; the D is unclear. Sequenced input: naive CD4+ T cells from PBMCs. Sample subset: CD45RA+ positively selected. CDR3 in amino acids: CASSSPPGGYTF. In nucleotides, the CDR3 is TGTGCCAGCAGCTCCCCGCCGGGGGGCTACACCTTC.